Listed here are 19 T cell receptor beta chains from one sample, sequenced in a study of T cells expressing NK-cell markers. TCRdb re-analyzed the 5' RACE reads; it lists each CDR3 protein once, without DNA. The table for this sample gives some 340,000 distinct CDR3 sequences. Sequenced material: blood T cells: a sorted CD56 or NKG2C T cell subset, CD4+ or CD8+ T cells, or bulk PBMC T cells (not recorded which). Receptors originate from a man aged 18-75 years in good health.

The chain has TRBV6-1 and TRBJ1-2; absent DNA, TCRdb's TRBD1 call cannot be checked. Per germline, CDR1 MNHNS and CDR2 SASEGT. The CDR3 runs to 15 residues. This chain's CDR3 is CASSPRTGQGYGYTF.

This chain joins TRBV11-1 and TRBJ2-3; TCRdb's D call of TRBD2 is untestable without DNA. The CDR3 sequence is 19 residues long. Germline V lookup: CDR1 SGHAT, CDR2 FQDESV (reference sequence). CDR3 in amino acids: CASSPLKWRGVPPVDTQYF.

The J gene is TRBJ2-1, the V gene TRBV7-9; without DNA, the TCRdb call of TRBD1 cannot be checked. The CDR3 contains 16 residues. Germline CDR1 and CDR2: SEHNR and FQNEAQ (reference sequence). The CDR3 is CASSLAQPGESNEQFF.

The CDR3 is CASSLLAGEETQYF. V usage is TRBV7-9 and J usage is TRBJ2-5; TCRdb reports TRBD2, a call that lacks DNA to check it against. Per germline, CDR1 SEHNR and CDR2 FQNEAQ (reference sequence). The length of the CDR3 is 14 residues.

The chain employs TRBV2 and TRBJ2-1; lacking DNA, the TRBD2 call made by TCRdb goes unchecked. The CDR3 is made up of 18 amino acids. Germline lookup yields CDR1 SNHLY and CDR2 FYNNEI. CDR3 loop: CASTSRYSGGASYNEQFF. The whole variable domain, filled in from reference TRBV2 and TRBJ2-1, reads EPEVTQTPSHQVTQMGQEVILRCVPISNHLYFYWYRQILGQKVEFLVSFYNNEISEKSEIFDDQFSVERPDGSNFTLKIRSTKLEDSAMYFCASTSRYSGGASYNEQFFGPGTRLTVL.

The chain is built from TRBV18 and TRBJ2-3; absent DNA, TCRdb's TRBD2 call cannot be checked. In germline, CDR1 is KGHSH, CDR2 LQKENI. This CDR3 spans 15 amino acids. CDR3 region: CASSPVRGSSDTQYF.

The V gene is TRBV6-1, the J gene TRBJ1-3; lacking DNA, the TRBD1 call made by TCRdb goes unchecked. The CDR3 totals 16 residues. Germline assignment: CDR1 MNHNS and CDR2 SASEGT. The CDR3 is CASSERKGGSGNTIYF.

The gene calls are TRBV5-1 and TRBJ2-7; TCRdb's assignment of TRBD2 cannot be checked, as there is no DNA. The CDR3 loop spans 18 amino acids. From germline, CDR1 is SGHRS and CDR2 YFSETQ. The CDR3 sequence is CASSREILTSGSSYEQYF.

The chain links TRBV4-2 to TRBJ2-1; there is no DNA to check the TCRdb D call of TRBD1. The CDR3 runs to 18 residues. Germline CDR1 is LGHNA and CDR2 is YNFKEQ. The CDR3 sequence is CASSQTPCSGTGGCEQFF.

The rearrangement joins TRBV6-1 to TRBJ1-5; TCRdb's D call, TRBD1, is unchecked because there is no DNA. CDR1 and CDR2 from the germline V gene are MNHNS and SASEGT. This CDR3 spans 17 amino acids. The CDR3 sequence: CASSGRSQGHGNQPQHF.

V is TRBV6-5 and J is TRBJ2-1. The CDR3 is 15 amino acids. CDR1 and CDR2 from the germline V gene are MNHEY and SVGAGI. The CDR3 region is CASSYEAATYNEQFF.

The chain combines TRBV27 with TRBJ1-2; TCRdb's D call of TRBD1 is untestable without DNA. Germline CDR1 is MNHEY and CDR2 is SMNVEV (reference sequence). The CDR3 runs to 14 residues. The CDR3 here is CASSPNPARYGYTF.

This rearrangement joins TRBV28 to TRBJ2-3; TCRdb lists TRBD1, though no DNA is available to test this call. Germline-derived CDR1 and CDR2 are MDHEN and SYDVKM. The CDR3 runs 14 residues. The CDR3: CASSLLSPAGPWYF.

V usage is TRBV13 and J usage is TRBJ1-6; the TRBD1 assignment by TCRdb is unverifiable without DNA. The CDR3 consists of 16 residues. The V gene's germline CDR1 is PRHDT and CDR2 FYEKMQ (reference sequence). This CDR3 reads CASSLQGLLYNSPLHF.

The chain joins TRBV6-5 to TRBJ2-1; the TCRdb D gene call, TRBD2, has no DNA to confirm it. The CDR3 totals 15 residues. Germline-derived CDR1 and CDR2 are MNHEY and SVGAGI. This CDR3 reads CASSHGGTANNEQFF.

V is TRBV6-2 or TRBV6-3 and J is TRBJ2-1; absent DNA, TCRdb's TRBD1 call cannot be checked. The CDR3 is 15 amino acids. Germline V lookup: CDR1 MNHEY, CDR2 SVGEGT. The CDR3 protein is CASSYVAGEVNEQFF.

The chain joins TRBV28 to TRBJ1-4; checking the TCRdb D call of TRBD1 is not possible without DNA. The length of the CDR3 is 15 residues. Germline CDR1 is MDHEN and CDR2 is SYDVKM. CDR3 in amino acids: CASSSTGTGVKKLFF.

The chain carries TRBV12-3 or TRBV12-4 and TRBJ1-1. The CDR3 contains 14 residues. The CDR3 region is CASSSLREGTEAFF.

The chain has TRBV5-5 and TRBJ2-1. This CDR3 spans 16 amino acids. Per the germline V gene, CDR1 is SGHKS and CDR2 is YYEKEE (reference sequence). CDR3 protein: CASSLYMGRVYNEQFF.